A single sample is the source of the 15 T cell receptor beta chains below, sequenced in a study of OX40 agonist ivuxolimab in advanced cancers. TCRdb's table, derived via immunoSEQ multiplex PCR, lists solely in-frame clones and lacks some. The sample includes tens of thousands of clones, about 90% of them seen just once. The source was CD4+ or CD8+ T cells sorted from blood, collected in a trial of the OX40 agonist ivuxolimab. Receptor source: an adult with an advanced solid tumor such as melanoma, head and neck, liver or kidney cancer.

The chain has TRBV28 and TRBJ1-5; D not certain. V was trimmed by 3 bases and J by 8 bases, leaving 11 bases between them. The CDR3 has 13 residues. From germline, CDR1 is MDHEN and CDR2 SYDVKM. The CDR3 sequence is CASSFHRRKPQHF. As DNA, the CDR3 is TGTGCCAGCAGTTTTCATAGGAGGAAGCCCCAGCATTTT.

This clone appeared a single time. The chain links TRBV4-2 to TRBJ2-2; 7 bases fit TRBD1. The CDR3 totals 17 residues. With V trimmed by 2 bases and J by 1 base, 7 bases remained unmatched. Germline-derived CDR1 and CDR2 are LGHNA and YNFKEQ. CDR3 coding DNA: TGTGCCAGCAGCCAACCATACAGGGGAGAGAACACCGGGGAGCTGTTTTTT. Its translation: CASSQPYRGENTGELFF.

The rearrangement links TRBV6-5 to TRBJ2-3; D call uncertain. Trimming cost V 4 bases and J 3 bases, with 5 bases left between them. This CDR3 contains 12 residues. Per germline, CDR1 MNHEY and CDR2 SVGAGI. This CDR3 is CASSFGTDTQYF. CDR3 sequence (DNA): TGTGCCAGCAGTTTTGGGACAGATACGCAGTATTTT.

CDR3 bases: TGTGCCAGCAGCGTACCCGCCAGGGGCCACGAGCAGTACTTC. It specifies CASSVPARGHEQYF. The rearrangement links TRBV5-8 to TRBJ2-7; a possible D gene is TRBD1 (6 bases). This CDR3 is built from 14 residues. Germline CDR1 and CDR2: SGHTS and YDEGEE. V was shortened by 4 bases and J by 5 bases, with 16 bases between the two germline ends.

This clone was found once. The CDR3 here is CASSSDGQRNTEAFF. The CDR3 bases are TGTGCCAGCAGTTCCGACGGGCAGCGGAACACTGAAGCTTTCTTT. This chain uses TRBV28 with TRBJ1-1, with D unclear. CDR3 length equals 15 residues. Germline values: CDR1 MDHEN, CDR2 SYDVKM. V was shortened by 4 bases and J by 1 base, with 13 bases between the two germline ends.

This sequence joins TRBV6-5 and TRBJ2-5; weak D call: TRBD1 (6 bases). The last part of the DNA fits TRBJ2-7 better; the J call may be wrong. The CDR3 covers 15 residues. Looked up from germline, CDR1 is MNHEY and CDR2 is SVGAGI. In DNA, the CDR3 is TGTGCCAGCAGTTACAAGGGGGAACTCCCCTACGAGCAGTACTTC. It is translated as CASSYKGELPYEQYF.

A remark on this clone: The sample carries other DNA sequences with the same CDR3. V and J are TRBV15 and TRBJ2-1, with D unclear. The CDR3 spans 13 residues. Germline V gives CDR1 LNHNV, CDR2 YYDKDF (reference sequence). With 0 bases removed from V and 3 bases from J, the gap between germline ends came to 3 bases. The CDR3 DNA follows: TGTGCCACCAGCAGAGATAGCTACAATGAGCAGTTCTTC. Protein: CATSRDSYNEQFF.

J is TRBJ1-5 and V is TRBV9; D unresolved. The CDR3 has 15 amino acids. The germline V gene has CDR1 SGDLS and CDR2 YYNGEE. V shed 3 bases and J shed 0 bases, with 10 bases lying between them. CDR3 residues: CASSGSPGSNQPQHF. The CDR3 DNA is TGTGCCAGCAGCGGTTCCCCGGGTAGCAATCAGCCCCAGCATTTT.

The chain joins TRBV5-4 to TRBJ2-3, with 12 bases that match TRBD2. Germline loops: CDR1 SGHNT, CDR2 YYREEE (reference sequence). There are 15 residues in the CDR3. The V gene end was trimmed by 5 bases and the J gene end by 4 bases; junction bases not matched to a gene: 5. CDR3: CASRASGRAADTQYF. The CDR3 nucleotides read TGTGCCAGCAGAGCTAGCGGGAGGGCGGCAGATACGCAGTATTTT.

J is TRBJ1-1 and V is TRBV28, with D possibly matching TRBD1 (6 bases). Germline lookup yields CDR1 MDHEN and CDR2 SYDVKM. The CDR3 length is 14 residues. V was clipped by 5 bases and J by 4 bases, with 14 bases between them. CDR3 sequence reads: CASSPPGGGTEAFF. Written as DNA, the CDR3 is TGTGCCAGCAGTCCACCCGGGGGCGGCACTGAAGCTTTCTTT.

The chain uses TRBV27 and TRBJ2-1; 10 bases are shared with TRBD2. This CDR3 is 15 amino acids long. The germline gives CDR1 MNHEY, CDR2 SMNVEV (reference sequence). V dropped 3 bases and J dropped 10; count of bases not matched to a gene: 9. CDR3 protein: CASSFSGRPLGEQFF. In DNA, the CDR3 is TGTGCCAGCAGTTTTAGCGGGAGGCCCCTGGGGGAGCAGTTCTTC.

The chain employs TRBV5-1 and TRBJ1-2; 9 bases are a match to TRBD1. The CDR3 consists of 14 residues. Trimming took 5 bases from V and 4 from J; bases not matched to a gene: 6. Germline V gene sequence: CDR1 SGHRS, CDR2 YFSETQ. In DNA, the CDR3 is TGCGCCAGCAGTACAGGGGGCCTAGGCTATGGCTACACCTTC. This sequence encodes CASSTGGLGYGYTF.

Only a few counts were recorded for this clone. The chain couples TRBV27 to TRBJ1-5; TRBD1 is a possible D gene (5 bases). Germline-derived CDR1 and CDR2 are MNHEY and SMNVEV (reference sequence). This CDR3 region has 15 residues. V lost 4 bases, J lost 5 bases, and 15 bases lay in between. For the CDR3, the DNA is TGTGCCAGCAGTTCCGGGTCGCAGGGCGATCAGCCCCAGCATTTT. As protein: CASSSGSQGDQPQHF.

This chain joins TRBV28 and TRBJ2-1; D gene uncertain. Germline CDR1 and CDR2: MDHEN and SYDVKM. V was cut by 3 bases and J by 0 bases, with 9 bases left in between. This CDR3 region has 15 residues. CDR3 nucleotides: TGTGCCAGCAGTTTTTTAAGTAGCTCCTACAATGAGCAGTTCTTC. Protein: CASSFLSSSYNEQFF.

This chain links TRBV7-3 with TRBJ2-7; 9 bases are a match to TRBD1. The CDR3 is made up of 16 amino acids. The ends lost 1 base at V and 5 bases at J; junction bases unmatched: 9. CDR1 is SGHTA and CDR2 is FQGTGA in the germline V gene. The CDR3 protein is CASSLKPGQGVDEQYF. The CDR3 DNA reads as TGTGCCAGCAGCTTAAAGCCGGGACAGGGTGTCGACGAGCAGTACTTC.